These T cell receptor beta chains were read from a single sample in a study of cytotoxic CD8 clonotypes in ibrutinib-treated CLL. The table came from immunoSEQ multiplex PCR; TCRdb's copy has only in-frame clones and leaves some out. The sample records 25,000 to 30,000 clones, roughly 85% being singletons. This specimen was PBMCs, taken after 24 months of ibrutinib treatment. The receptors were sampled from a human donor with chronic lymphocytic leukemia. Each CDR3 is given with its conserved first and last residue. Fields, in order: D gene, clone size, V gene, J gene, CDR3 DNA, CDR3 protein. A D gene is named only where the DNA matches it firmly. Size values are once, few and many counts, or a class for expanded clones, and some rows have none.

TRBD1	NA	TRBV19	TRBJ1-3	TGTGCCAGCGGACAGGGGAGATCGTCTGGAAACACCATATATTTT	CASGQGRSSGNTIYF
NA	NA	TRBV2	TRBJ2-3	TGTGCCAGCAGTGAAGGGGCTAGCGCCGATACGCAGTATTTT	CASSEGASADTQYF
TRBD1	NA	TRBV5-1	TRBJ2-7	TGCGCCAGCAGCGGACAGGGACTCTACGAGCAGTACTTC	CASSGQGLYEQYF
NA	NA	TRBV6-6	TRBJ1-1	TGTGCCAGCCACCTTGGCACAGGACCCATGAACACTGAAGCTTTCTTT	CASHLGTGPMNTEAFF
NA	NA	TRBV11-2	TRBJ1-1	TGTGCCAGCAGCTTCCAGGCGAACACTGAAGCTTTCTTT	CASSFQANTEAFF
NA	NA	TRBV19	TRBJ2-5	TGTGCCAGCGGGTCCCAAGAGACCCAGTACTTC	CASGSQETQYF
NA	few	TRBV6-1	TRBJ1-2	TGTGCCAGCAGTGAAGCGCTTCAGGGCACAAGCGCTAACTATGGCTACACCTTC	CASSEALQGTSANYGYTF
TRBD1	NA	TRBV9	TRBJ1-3	TGTGCCAGCAGCGGCTACTACAGGGGCCCCCTGACTGGAAACACCATATATTTT	CASSGYYRGPLTGNTIYF
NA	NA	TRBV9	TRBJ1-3	TGTGCCAGCAGCTCTACAGGGTGGGGATCTGGAAACACCATATATTTT	CASSSTGWGSGNTIYF
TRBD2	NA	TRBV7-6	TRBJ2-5	TGTGCCAGCAGCTTAGCTATAAGCGGGGGGTGGCAAGAGACCCAGTACTTC	CASSLAISGGWQETQYF
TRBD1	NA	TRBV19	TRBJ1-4	TGTGCCAGTACTCCTGACAGGGCAACTAATGAAAAACTGTTTTTT	CASTPDRATNEKLFF
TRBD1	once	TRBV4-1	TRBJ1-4	TGCGCCAGCAGCCAAGAAGGGGAGGGGGCCGCAACTAATGAAAAACTGTTTTTT	CASSQEGEGAATNEKLFF
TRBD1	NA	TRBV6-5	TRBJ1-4	TGTGCCAGCAGTTACCGACAGGGGAGCGAAAAACTGTTTTTT	CASSYRQGSEKLFF
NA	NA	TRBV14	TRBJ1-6	TGTGCCAGCAGCCAAGAAGGGCTTTATAATTCACCCCTCCACTTT	CASSQEGLYNSPLHF
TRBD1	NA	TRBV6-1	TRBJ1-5	TGTGCCAGCAGCGGGACAGGGGACGGCAATCAGCCCCAGCATTTT	CASSGTGDGNQPQHF
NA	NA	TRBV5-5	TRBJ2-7	TGTGCCAGCAGCTTAGGGTTCGGGGAAGGAGGGGAGCAGTACTTC	CASSLGFGEGGEQYF
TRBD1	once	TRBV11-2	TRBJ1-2	TGTGCCAGCAGCTTTTATCAGGGGGCGCGGTCTGGCTACACCTTC	CASSFYQGARSGYTF
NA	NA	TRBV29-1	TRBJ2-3	TGCAGCGCTGAATCAGATACGCAGTATTTT	CSAESDTQYF
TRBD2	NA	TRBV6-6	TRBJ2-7	TGTGCCAGCAGTTACTCGGCTAGCGGGGCCTCCTACGAGCAGTACTTC	CASSYSASGASYEQYF
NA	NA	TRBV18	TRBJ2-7	TGTGCCAGCTCACCAGGCGAAAACAGGTCCTACGAGCAGTACTTC	CASSPGENRSYEQYF
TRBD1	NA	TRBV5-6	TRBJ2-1	TGTGCCAGCAGCTACAGGGGCCCCTACAATGAGCAGTTCTTC	CASSYRGPYNEQFF
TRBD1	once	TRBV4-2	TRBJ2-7	TGTGCCAGCAGCCCGGAGGAGACAGGGGGTCTCCACGAGCAGTACTTC	CASSPEETGGLHEQYF
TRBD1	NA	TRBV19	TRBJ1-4	TGTGCCAGTAGTATCCTTCGGACAGGGGACGAAAAACTGTTTTTT	CASSILRTGDEKLFF
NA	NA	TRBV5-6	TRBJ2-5	TGTGCCAGCAGCTTGGCGGAGACCCAGTACTTC	CASSLAETQYF
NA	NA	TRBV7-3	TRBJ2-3	TGTGCCAGCAGCCCCGGTTGGGGGGTTAACACAGATACGCAGTATTTT	CASSPGWGVNTDTQYF
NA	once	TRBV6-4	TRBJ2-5	TGTGCCAGCAGTCAAGACCAGGGGTCGGGGGAGACCCAGTACTTC	CASSQDQGSGETQYF
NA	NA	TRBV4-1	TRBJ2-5	TGCGCCAGCAGCCGGGATCGGGAGACCCAGTACTTC	CASSRDRETQYF
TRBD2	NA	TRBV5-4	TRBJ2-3	TGTGCCAGCAGCTTGAGACTAGCGCGAAGCACAGATACGCAGTATTTT	CASSLRLARSTDTQYF
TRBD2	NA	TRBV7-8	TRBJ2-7	TGTGCCAGCAGCTTAGGATGGTTAGCGGGGGCCTACGAGCAGTACTTC	CASSLGWLAGAYEQYF
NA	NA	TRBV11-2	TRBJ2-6	TGTGCCAGCAGCTTTCCTGGGGCCAACGTCCTGACTTTC	CASSFPGANVLTF
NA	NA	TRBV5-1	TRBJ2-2	TGCGCCAGCAGCTTGCGCAGGGAGGGGGTAGACACCGGGGAGCTGTTTTTT	CASSLRREGVDTGELFF
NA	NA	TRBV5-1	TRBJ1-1	TGCGCCAGCAGCCTCCTGGGGGGTGGGAACACTGAAGCTTTCTTT	CASSLLGGGNTEAFF
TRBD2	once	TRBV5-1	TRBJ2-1	TGCGCCAGCAGCATCGGGGGGGACAATGAGCAGTTCTTC	CASSIGGDNEQFF
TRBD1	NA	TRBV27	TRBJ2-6	TGTGCCAGCAGTTTACGGCGGACATGGACAGGGGTCCCTGGGGCCAACGTCCTGACTTTC	CASSLRRTWTGVPGANVLTF
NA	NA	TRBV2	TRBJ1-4	TGTGCCAGCAGTGAAGCGCTTTTAGGTCCAGAATGGGTAACTGAAAAACTGTTTTTT	CASSEALLGPEWVTEKLFF
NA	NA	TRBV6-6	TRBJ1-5	TGTGCCAGCAGTTACACTTCGGGGGGCGGTCAGCCCCAGCATTTT	CASSYTSGGGQPQHF
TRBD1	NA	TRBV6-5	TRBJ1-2	TGTGCCAGCAGTTACCACCCGGGACAGGGGGCGGGAGGCTACACCTTC	CASSYHPGQGAGGYTF
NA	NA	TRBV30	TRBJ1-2	TGTGCCCACAACGTCCAGGGTGGCTACACCTTC	CAHNVQGGYTF
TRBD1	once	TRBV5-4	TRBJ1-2	TGTGCCAGCAGCTGGGGACAGGGGATAGAGGGCTACACCTTC	CASSWGQGIEGYTF
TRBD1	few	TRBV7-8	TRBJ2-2	TGTGCCAGCAGCTTGGGACAGCTCACCGGGGAGCTGTTTTTT	CASSLGQLTGELFF
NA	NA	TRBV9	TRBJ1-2	TGTGCCAGCAGCGTAGGTCTGGGAGCCTATGGCTACACCTTC	CASSVGLGAYGYTF
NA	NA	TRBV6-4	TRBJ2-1	NA	CASSDRFGAGAFF
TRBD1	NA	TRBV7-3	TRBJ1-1	TGTGCCAGCAGCACCTGGACAGGCTCTCGGAACACTGAAGCTTTCTTT	CASSTWTGSRNTEAFF
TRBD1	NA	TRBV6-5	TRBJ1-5	TGTGCCAGCAGTAATGACAGGGGCCAGCCCCAGCATTTT	CASSNDRGQPQHF
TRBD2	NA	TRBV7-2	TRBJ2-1	TGTGCCAGCAGCCCGTCGGGGCGGGGGAGTAATGAGCAGTTCTTC	CASSPSGRGSNEQFF
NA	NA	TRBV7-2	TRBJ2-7	TGTGCCAGCAGCTTAGTAGGTCCAGTCTCCTACGAGCAGTACTTC	CASSLVGPVSYEQYF
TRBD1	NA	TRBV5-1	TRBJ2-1	TGCGCCAGCAGCTGGGCGGTGGACAGGGTGTACAATGAGCAGTTCTTC	CASSWAVDRVYNEQFF
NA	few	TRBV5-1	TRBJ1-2	TGCGCCAGCAGCTTGGATGGGGCCCAGAGGGGCTACACCTTC	CASSLDGAQRGYTF
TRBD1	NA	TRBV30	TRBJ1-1	TGTGCCTGCATCGAGGCGGGACAGGGAAACACTGAAGCTTTCTTT	CACIEAGQGNTEAFF
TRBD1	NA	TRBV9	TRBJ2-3	TGTGCCAGCAGCGTAGGACAGGGAAGCACAGATACGCAGTATTTT	CASSVGQGSTDTQYF
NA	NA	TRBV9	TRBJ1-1	TGTGCCAGCAGCGTCCAGGGCGGGAACACTGAAGCTTTCTTT	CASSVQGGNTEAFF
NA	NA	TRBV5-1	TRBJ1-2	TGCGCCAGCAGCTTGGCCGCTTTCAACTATGGCTACACCTTC	CASSLAAFNYGYTF
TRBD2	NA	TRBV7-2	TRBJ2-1	TGTGCCAGCAGCCTAGTAATGGGGGGACTAGCGGGGAGGGGTGAGCAGTTCTTC	CASSLVMGGLAGRGEQFF
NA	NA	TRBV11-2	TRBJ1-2	TGTGCCAGCAGCTTAATACTTAGTGGCTACACCTTC	CASSLILSGYTF
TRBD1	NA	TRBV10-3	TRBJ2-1	TGTGCCATCAGTGGTGCCCCGCAGGGGGCGGGGTCCTATGAGCAGTTCTTC	CAISGAPQGAGSYEQFF
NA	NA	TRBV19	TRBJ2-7	TGTGCCAGTAGTGACCGGACATTGTACGAGCAGTACTTC	CASSDRTLYEQYF
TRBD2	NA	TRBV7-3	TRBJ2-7	TGTGCCAGCAGCCCCGGGAGGGGGTCTCGCGAGCAGTACTTC	CASSPGRGSREQYF
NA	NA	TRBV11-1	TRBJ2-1	TGTGCCAGCAGCCCGCCGGGACGCACCTACGGGGATGAGCAGTTCTTC	CASSPPGRTYGDEQFF
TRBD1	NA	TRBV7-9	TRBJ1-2	TGTGCCAGCAGTCACGCGGGACAGCTCTATGGCTACACCTTC	CASSHAGQLYGYTF
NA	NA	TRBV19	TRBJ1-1	TGTGCCAGTAGTATAGACAGGCGAAGGACTGAAGCTTTCTTT	CASSIDRRRTEAFF